This TCR beta chain is drawn from a study of identical twins. Study results and limitations: Insertions were reduced in abundant cord blood beta clonotypes but not in memory repertoires.

With no exceptions, donors were healthy Caucasians. A single record per CDR3 protein comes from TCRdb applying MiXCR to the 5' RACE reads. The sample shows hundreds of thousands of distinct CDR3 sequences, about 12% of them seen only once. In the case of this clonotype: Its antigen is undetermined.

The germline V gene has CDR1 SGHVS and CDR2 FQNEAQ. J was trimmed by 2 bases and V by 5 bases; bases with no gene match: 11. This CDR3 is built from 18 residues. This sample was shared with a second study, whose subject was yellow fever vaccine responses in identical twins.

The V call is TRBV7-8, the J call TRBJ2-7, with 14 bases fitting TRBD2. The receptor comes from a woman under 30 in good health. The sample consisted of CD8+ T cells sorted from blood. The CDR3 sequence is CASSLGLAGGLGPYEQYF. The CDR3 DNA follows: TGTGCCAGCAGCCTCGGACTAGCGGGAGGTTTGGGCCCCTACGAGCAGTACTTC.